This T cell receptor (beta chain) is from a study of T cell responses to AZD1222 COVID-19 vaccine. Overall study context: Both about-4-week and about-12-week second-dose recipients were combined.

Produced via immunoSEQ multiplex PCR; TCRdb's table is partial and in-frame only. Of over 100,000 clones listed, roughly nine tenths are singletons. The CDR3 covers 13 residues. Germline V gives CDR1 LNHDA, CDR2 SQIVND (reference sequence). The V gene end was trimmed by 5 bases and the J gene end by 7 bases; junction bases not matched to a gene: 7. V usage is TRBV19 and J usage is TRBJ1-2, with 7 bases identical to TRBD1. Sequenced here: peripheral blood, sampled on day 0 of AZD1222 vaccination. This sequence was found in an adult in good health. CDR3 DNA: TGTGCCAGTAGTCCCGGGACAGCAGGTGGCTACACCTTC. Amino acid sequence: CASSPGTAGGYTF.